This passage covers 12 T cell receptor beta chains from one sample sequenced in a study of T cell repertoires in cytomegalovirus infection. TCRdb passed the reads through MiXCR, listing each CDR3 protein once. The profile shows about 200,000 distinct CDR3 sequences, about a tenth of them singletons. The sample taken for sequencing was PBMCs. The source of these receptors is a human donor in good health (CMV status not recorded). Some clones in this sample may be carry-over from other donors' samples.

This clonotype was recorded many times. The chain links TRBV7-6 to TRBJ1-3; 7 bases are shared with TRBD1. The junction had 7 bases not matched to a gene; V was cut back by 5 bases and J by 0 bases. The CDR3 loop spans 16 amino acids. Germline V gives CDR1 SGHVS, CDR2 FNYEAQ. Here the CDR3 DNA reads TGTGCCAGCAGCGACGGACAGGTCCGCTCTGGAAACACCATATATTTT. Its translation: CASSDGQVRSGNTIYF.

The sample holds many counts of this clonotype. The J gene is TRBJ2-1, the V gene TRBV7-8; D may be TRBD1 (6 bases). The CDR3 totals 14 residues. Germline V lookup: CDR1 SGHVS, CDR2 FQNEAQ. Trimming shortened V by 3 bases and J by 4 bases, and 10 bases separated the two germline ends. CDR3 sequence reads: CASSFQGYYNEQFF. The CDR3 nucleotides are TGTGCCAGCAGCTTTCAGGGGTATTACAATGAGCAGTTCTTC.

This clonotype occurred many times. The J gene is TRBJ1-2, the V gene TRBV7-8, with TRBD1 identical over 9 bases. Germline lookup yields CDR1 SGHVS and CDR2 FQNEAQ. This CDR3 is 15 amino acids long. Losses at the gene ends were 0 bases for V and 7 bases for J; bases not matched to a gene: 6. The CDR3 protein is CASSLAPGQGTGYTF. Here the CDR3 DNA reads TGTGCCAGCAGCTTAGCTCCGGGACAGGGTACTGGCTACACCTTC.

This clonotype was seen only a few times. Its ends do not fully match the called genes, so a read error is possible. CDR3 protein: CASSLFATGGSHEQYF. CDR3 in DNA: TGTGCCAGCAGCTTATTCGCGACAGGGGGCTCCCACGAGCAGTACTTC. The rearrangement links TRBV7-9 to TRBJ2-7; 10 positions match TRBD1. The CDR3 has 16 residues. CDR1 is SEHNR, CDR2 FQNEAQ, per germline (reference sequence).

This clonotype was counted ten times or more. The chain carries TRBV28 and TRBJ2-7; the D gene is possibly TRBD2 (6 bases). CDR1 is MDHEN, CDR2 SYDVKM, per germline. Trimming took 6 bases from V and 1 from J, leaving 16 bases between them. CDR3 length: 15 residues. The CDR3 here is CASSQTKGLSYEQYF. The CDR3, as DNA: TGTGCCAGCAGCCAAACAAAGGGACTTTCCTACGAGCAGTACTTC. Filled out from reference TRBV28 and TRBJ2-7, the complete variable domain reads DVKVTQSSRYLVKRTGEKVFLECVQDMDHENMFWYRQDPGLGLRLIYFSYDVKMKEKGDIPEGYSVSREKKERFSLILESASTNQTSMYLCASSQTKGLSYEQYFGPGTRLTVT.

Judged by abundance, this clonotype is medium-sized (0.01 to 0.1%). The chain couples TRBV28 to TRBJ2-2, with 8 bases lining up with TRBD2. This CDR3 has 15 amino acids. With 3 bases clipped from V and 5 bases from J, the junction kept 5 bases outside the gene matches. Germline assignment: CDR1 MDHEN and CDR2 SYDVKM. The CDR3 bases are TGTGCCAGCAGTTTGCGGCGGGGGGCGACCGGGGAGCTGTTTTTT. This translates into CASSLRRGATGELFF.

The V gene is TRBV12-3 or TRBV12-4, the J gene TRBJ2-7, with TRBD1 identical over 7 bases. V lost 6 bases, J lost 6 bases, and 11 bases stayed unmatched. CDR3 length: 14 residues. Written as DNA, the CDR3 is TGTGCCAGCAGGGAACAGGGGTCCCACTTCGAGCAGTACTTC. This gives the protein CASREQGSHFEQYF.

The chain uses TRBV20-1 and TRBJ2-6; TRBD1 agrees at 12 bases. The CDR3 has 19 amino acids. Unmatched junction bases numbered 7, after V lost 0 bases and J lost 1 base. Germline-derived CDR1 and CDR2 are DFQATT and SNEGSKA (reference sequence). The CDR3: CSAREWDRGRFSGANVLTF. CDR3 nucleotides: TGCAGTGCTAGAGAATGGGACAGGGGGCGTTTTTCTGGGGCCAACGTCCTGACTTTC.

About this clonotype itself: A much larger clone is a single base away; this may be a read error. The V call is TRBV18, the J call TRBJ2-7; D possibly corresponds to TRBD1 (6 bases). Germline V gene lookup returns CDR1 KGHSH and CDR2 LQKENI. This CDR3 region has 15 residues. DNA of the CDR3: TGTGTCAGCTCACCCGGTCATGGGGGCATGAACGAGCAGTACTTC. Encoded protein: CVSSPGHGGMNEQYF.

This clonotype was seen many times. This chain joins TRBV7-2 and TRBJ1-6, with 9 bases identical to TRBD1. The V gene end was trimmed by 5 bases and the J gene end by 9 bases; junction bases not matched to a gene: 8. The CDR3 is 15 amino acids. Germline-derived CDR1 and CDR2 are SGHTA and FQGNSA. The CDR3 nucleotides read TGTGCCAGCAGCCCAGGGACAGGGAGGGGTTCACCCCTCCACTTT. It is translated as CASSPGTGRGSPLHF.

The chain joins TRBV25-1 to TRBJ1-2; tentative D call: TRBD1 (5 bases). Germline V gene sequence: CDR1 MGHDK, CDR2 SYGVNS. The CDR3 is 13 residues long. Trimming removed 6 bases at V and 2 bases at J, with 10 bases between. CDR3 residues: CASSHRDNYGYTF. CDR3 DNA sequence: TGTGCCAGCAGCCACCGGGACAACTATGGCTACACCTTC.

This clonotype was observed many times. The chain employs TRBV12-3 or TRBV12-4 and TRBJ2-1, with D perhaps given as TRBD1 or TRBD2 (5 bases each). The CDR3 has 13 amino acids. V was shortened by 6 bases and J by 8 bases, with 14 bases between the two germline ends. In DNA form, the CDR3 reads TGTGCCAGCAGCCGGGACCGCTGGTATGAGCAGTTCTTC. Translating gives CASSRDRWYEQFF.